The entry that follows covers one TCR beta chain sequence. What it recognizes is unknown. CDR1 is MNHNS and CDR2 is SASEGT in the germline V gene. Trimming cost V 6 bases and J 1 base; bases outside gene matches: 4. The CDR3 is made up of 15 amino acids. The PCR was carried out with 60 Vbeta primers and 13 Jbeta primers. Original methodology: Unique TCR beta chains numbered around 80 million in a later analysis, with approximately 10 million shared. Sequenced by immunoSEQ multiplex PCR; TCRdb stores in-frame clones only, minus some. The DNA gave D and trimming, while V, J and clone size come from that table. The sample yields around 65,000 clones, around 86% seen once. The sample belongs to a study of cytomegalovirus exposure and HLA in healthy donors. General study findings and limits: Upon later analysis, TCR association rates were observed to vary by HLA locus, being highest for DRB1 and lowest for HLA-C. Association of a missense DCLRE1C variant with TCR beta V- and J-gene trimming was reported in a later analysis.

While unrecorded immune exposures were likely, the donors were nominally healthy when sampled. The chain employs TRBV6-1 and TRBJ2-4, with TRBD1 matching over 9 bases. The clonotype originates from a female donor in good health and CMV-seronegative. Sequenced: PBMCs. CDR3 amino acids: CASRQGAIAKNIQYF. CDR3 nucleotide sequence: TGTGCCAGCAGACAGGGGGCTATTGCCAAAAACATTCAGTACTTC.